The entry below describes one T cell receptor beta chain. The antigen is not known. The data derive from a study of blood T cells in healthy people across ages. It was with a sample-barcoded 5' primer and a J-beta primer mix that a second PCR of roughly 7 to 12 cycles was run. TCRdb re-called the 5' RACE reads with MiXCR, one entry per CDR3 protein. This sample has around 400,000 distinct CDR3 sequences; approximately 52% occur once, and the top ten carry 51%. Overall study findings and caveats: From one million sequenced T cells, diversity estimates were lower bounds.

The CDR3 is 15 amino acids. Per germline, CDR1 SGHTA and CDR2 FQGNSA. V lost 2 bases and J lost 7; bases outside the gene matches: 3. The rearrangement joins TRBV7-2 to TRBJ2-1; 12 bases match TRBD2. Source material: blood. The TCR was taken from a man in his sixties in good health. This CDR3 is CASSLTSGGRNEQFF. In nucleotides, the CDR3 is TGTGCCAGCAGCTTAACTAGCGGGGGGCGGAATGAGCAGTTCTTC.